This TCR beta chain was identified in a study of tumor-infiltrating lymphocytes in primary liver carcinoma. Co-extraction of RNA and DNA was performed on about 20-32 mg of unsorted bulk tissue. CDR1 and CDR2 (germline): SGHAT, FQNNGV. There are 13 residues in the CDR3. Priming with a constant-region primer yielded TCR beta cDNA from about 510 ng total RNA. Three rounds of nested multiplex PCR with slightly modified ARM-PCR produced TCR beta libraries. The first two PCR rounds, roughly 10 cycles each, used TRBV1-TRBV30 forward primers and a C-beta reverse primer. TCRdb ran MiXCR on the multiplex PCR reads and lists one entry per CDR3 protein. The sample consists of roughly 120,000 distinct CDR3 sequences, around 70% of them appearing once. Of note for this clonotype: Compared with germline, one end of the junction differs, possibly owing to a read error.

The receptor was isolated from a woman aged 60-75 years with primary liver carcinoma and hepatitis B virus infection. The genes are TRBV11-2 and TRBJ2-5; maybe TRBD2 (5 bases). The sequenced sample was tumor-adjacent normal liver tissue. As DNA, the CDR3 is TGTGCCGGCAGCGGACGGCCGCGAGAGACCCAGTACTTC. This gives the protein CAGSGRPRETQYF.